Listed below are T cell receptor beta chains from one sample, sequenced in a study of blood T cell repertoires in COVID-19. Generated by immunoSEQ multiplex PCR, the TCRdb table keeps only in-frame clones and is missing some. This sample has around 67,000 clones; 70% to 85% occur once, and the top ten carry about a third. Material for sequencing was peripheral blood. The receptors derive from an older woman with acute or convalescent COVID-19. CDR3s leave out the opening cysteine and the closing phenylalanine or tryptophan. Clone sizes are given selectively: once, few, many, or a class where the clone is expanded.

len,abundance,j_gene,v_gene,CDR3aa
11,NA,TRBJ1-2,TRBV19,ASSPQGWNGYT
16,NA,TRBJ2-5,TRBV7-2,ASSSTSRTVRGQETQY
12,once,TRBJ2-2,TRBV6-5,ATLGTANTGELF
13,NA,TRBJ2-3,TRBV6-4,ASSLEGAGADTQY
11,NA,TRBJ1-1,TRBV6-5,ASNPELGTEAF
11,many,TRBJ2-5,TRBV28,ASRLPDQETQY
14,NA,TRBJ1-5,TRBV18,ASSPATGGDNQPQH
16,NA,TRBJ1-2,TRBV19,ASRNPTRRDRAYYGYT
12,NA,TRBJ1-5,TRBV6-5,ASSYSNPREGQH
12,NA,TRBJ2-3,TRBV28,ASSGRGFTDTQY
13,NA,TRBJ2-7,TRBV6-5,ASSPGTARLYEQY
13,NA,TRBJ2-7,TRBV4-3,ASSQGPGDSYEQY
13,NA,TRBJ2-7,TRBV7-8,ASSLLAGVSYEQY
14,NA,TRBJ2-2,TRBV5-1,ASSLGGRVNTGELF
13,NA,TRBJ2-5,TRBV9,ASSETSGRQETQY
14,NA,TRBJ2-3,TRBV5-4,ASSQEMGVRTDTQY
11,NA,TRBJ1-1,TRBV5-4,ASSYTMNTEAF